A single count supports the clone carrying this T cell receptor beta chain. Its antigen is still unknown. This sample is part of a study of cytomegalovirus exposure and HLA in healthy donors. General study results and limits: Listed as cytomegalovirus-associated were more than 150 TCR beta chains.

PCR employed 60 Vbeta and 13 Jbeta primers. Original analysis: Later reanalysis found around 80 million unique TCR beta chains, around 9.9 million of them shared. Produced via immunoSEQ multiplex PCR; TCRdb's table is partial and in-frame only. V, J and clone size are those of that table, while D and trimming were read from the DNA. The table records roughly 99,000 clones, 60% to 80% of them present only once. Trimming stripped 1 base from V and 4 bases from J, with 4 bases between. The CDR3 consists of 12 residues. Germline CDR1 is SGHVS and CDR2 is FQNEAQ. This receptor was obtained from a man between 18 and 29 years old in good health and CMV-seronegative. This sequence joins TRBV7-8 and TRBJ2-5; the D is unclear. Sequencing was performed on PBMCs. The CDR3 bases are TGTGCCAGCAGCTTAGTAGCAGAGACCCAGTACTTC. This translates into CASSLVAETQYF.